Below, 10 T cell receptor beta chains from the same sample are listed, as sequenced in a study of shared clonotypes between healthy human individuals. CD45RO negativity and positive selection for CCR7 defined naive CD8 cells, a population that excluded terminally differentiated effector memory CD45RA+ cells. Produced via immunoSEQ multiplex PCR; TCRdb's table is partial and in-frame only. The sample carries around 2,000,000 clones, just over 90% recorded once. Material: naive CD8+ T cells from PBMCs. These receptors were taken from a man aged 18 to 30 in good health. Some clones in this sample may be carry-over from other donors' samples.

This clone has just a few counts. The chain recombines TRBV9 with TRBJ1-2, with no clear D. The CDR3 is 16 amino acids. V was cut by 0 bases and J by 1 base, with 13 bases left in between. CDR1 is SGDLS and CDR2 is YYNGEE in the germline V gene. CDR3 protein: CASSVDPAILNYGYTF. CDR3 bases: TGTGCCAGCAGCGTAGACCCGGCGATACTTAACTATGGCTACACCTTC. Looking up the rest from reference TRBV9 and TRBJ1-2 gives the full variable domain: DSGVTQTPKHLITATGQRVTLRCSPRSGDLSVYWYQQSLDQGLQFLIQYYNGEERAKGNILERFSAQQFPDLHSELNLSSLELGDSALYFCASSVDPAILNYGYTFGSGTRLTVV.

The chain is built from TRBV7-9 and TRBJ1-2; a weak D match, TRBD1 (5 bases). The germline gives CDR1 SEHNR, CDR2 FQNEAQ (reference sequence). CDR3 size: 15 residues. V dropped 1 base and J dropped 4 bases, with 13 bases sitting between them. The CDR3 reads CASSLGIRDGYGYTF. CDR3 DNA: TGTGCCAGCAGCTTAGGGATACGGGACGGCTATGGCTACACCTTC.

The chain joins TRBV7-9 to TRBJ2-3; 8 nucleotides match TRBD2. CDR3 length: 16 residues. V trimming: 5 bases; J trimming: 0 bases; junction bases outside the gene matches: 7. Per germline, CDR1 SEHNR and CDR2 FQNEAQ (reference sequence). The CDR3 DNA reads TGTGCCAGCAGCCCGGGGGGGGGCCTTAGCACAGATACGCAGTATTTT. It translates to CASSPGGGLSTDTQYF.

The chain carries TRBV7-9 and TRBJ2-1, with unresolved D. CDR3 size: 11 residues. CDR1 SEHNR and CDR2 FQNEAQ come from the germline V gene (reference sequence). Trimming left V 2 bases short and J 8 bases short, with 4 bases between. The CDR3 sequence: CASSLWDEQFF. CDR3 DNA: TGTGCCAGCAGCTTATGGGATGAGCAGTTCTTC.

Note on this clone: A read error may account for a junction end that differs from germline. Here the CDR3 reads CASNLKGGEQYF. The CDR3 DNA reads as TGTGCCAGCAATTTAAAGGGTGGCGAGCAGTACTTC. The V call is TRBV27, the J call TRBJ2-7; D call uncertain. The germline V gene encodes CDR1 MNHEY and CDR2 SMNVEV (reference sequence). This CDR3 spans 12 amino acids.

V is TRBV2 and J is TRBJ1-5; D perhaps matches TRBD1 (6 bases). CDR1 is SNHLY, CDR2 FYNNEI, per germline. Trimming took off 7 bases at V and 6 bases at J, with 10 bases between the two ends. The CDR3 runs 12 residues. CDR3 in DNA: TGTGCCAGCACTGGGGGCCTTCAGCCCCAGCATTTT. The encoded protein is CASTGGLQPQHF. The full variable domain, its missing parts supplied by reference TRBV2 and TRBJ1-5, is EPEVTQTPSHQVTQMGQEVILRCVPISNHLYFYWYRQILGQKVEFLVSFYNNEISEKSEIFDDQFSVERPDGSNFTLKIRSTKLEDSAMYFCASTGGLQPQHFGDGTRLSIL.

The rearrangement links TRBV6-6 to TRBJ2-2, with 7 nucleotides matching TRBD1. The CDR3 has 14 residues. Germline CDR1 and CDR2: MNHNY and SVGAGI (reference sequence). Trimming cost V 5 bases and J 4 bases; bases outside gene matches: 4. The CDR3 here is CASSGDSRTGELFF. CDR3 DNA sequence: TGTGCCAGCAGTGGGGACAGTCGCACCGGGGAGCTGTTTTTT.

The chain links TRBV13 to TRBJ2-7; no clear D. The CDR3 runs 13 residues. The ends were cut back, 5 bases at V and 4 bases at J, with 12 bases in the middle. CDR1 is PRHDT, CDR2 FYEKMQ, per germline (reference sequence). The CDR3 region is CASSPPSKYEQYF. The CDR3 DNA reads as TGTGCCAGCAGCCCACCTTCAAAGTACGAGCAGTACTTC.

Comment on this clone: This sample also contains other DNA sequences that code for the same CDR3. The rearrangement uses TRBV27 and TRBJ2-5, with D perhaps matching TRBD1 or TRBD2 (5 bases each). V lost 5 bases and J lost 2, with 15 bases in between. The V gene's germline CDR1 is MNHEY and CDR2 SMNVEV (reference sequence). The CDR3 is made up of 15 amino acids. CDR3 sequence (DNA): TGTGCCAGCAGTCCCACTTCTGGGGGACAAGAGACCCAGTACTTC. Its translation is CASSPTSGGQETQYF.

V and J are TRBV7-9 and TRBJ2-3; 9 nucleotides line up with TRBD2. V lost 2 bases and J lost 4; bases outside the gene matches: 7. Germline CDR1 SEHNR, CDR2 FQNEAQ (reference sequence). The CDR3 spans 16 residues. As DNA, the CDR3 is TGTGCCAGCAGCTTATCGGTCGCGGGAGGGCCAGATACGCAGTATTTT. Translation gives CASSLSVAGGPDTQYF.